The rows below give T cell receptor beta chains drawn from one sample of a study of blood T cell repertoires in COVID-19. Here immunoSEQ multiplex PCR was the method, and the copy in TCRdb shows in-frame clones only, minus some. The profile shows hundreds of thousands of clones, over 80% of them singletons. The sequencing sample was made of PBMCs or T cells enriched from blood (not recorded which). Every receptor here comes from a woman in her twenties or thirties with acute COVID-19. The CDR3 runs from the conserved cysteine through the conserved F or W.

v_call | cdr3_aa
TRBV29-1 | CSGTGTTYQETQYF
TRBV5-5 | CASSLETGLFAAEQFF
TRBV5-6 | CASSLGQGAGTEAFF
TRBV7-2 | CASTLRGLDSPLHF
TRBV20-1 | CSAARDEKLFF
TRBV6-5 | CASSPRQDWDIQYF
TRBV12-3/TRBV12-4 | CASSRTGGNTIYF
TRBV5-1 | CASSALTSGSYEQYF
TRBV7-2 | CASTQRGIGANVLTF
TRBV19 | CASKRTQTEAFF
TRBV18 | CASSPPTANYGYTF
TRBV6-5 | CASSRVVGAYEQYF
TRBV30 | CASGFEGNTIYF
TRBV6-5 | CASRGTDLSNQPQHF
TRBV27 | CASSLRGQNTEAFF
TRBV5-1 | CASSLRERTEAFF
TRBV4-1 | CASSQDAPQGPRVPQHF
TRBV6-5 | CASAMGQGAAQHF
TRBV6-2/TRBV6-3 | CASSFVGAGGDTQYF
TRBV6-1 | CASSETGGAGNEKLFF
TRBV12-3/TRBV12-4 | CASSLARGAGLFF
TRBV7-9 | CASSPLDSKETQYF